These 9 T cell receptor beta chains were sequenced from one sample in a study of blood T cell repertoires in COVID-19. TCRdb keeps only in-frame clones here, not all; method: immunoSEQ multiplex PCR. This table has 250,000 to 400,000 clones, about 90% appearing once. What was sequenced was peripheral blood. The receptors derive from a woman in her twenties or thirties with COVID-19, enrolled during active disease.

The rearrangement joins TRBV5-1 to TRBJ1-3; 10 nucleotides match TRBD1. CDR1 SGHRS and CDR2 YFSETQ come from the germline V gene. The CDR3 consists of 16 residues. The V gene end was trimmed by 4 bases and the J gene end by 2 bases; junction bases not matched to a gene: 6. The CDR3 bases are TGCGCCAGCAGCCCTAGTGACAGGGGGCCTGGAAACACCATATATTTT. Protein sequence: CASSPSDRGPGNTIYF.

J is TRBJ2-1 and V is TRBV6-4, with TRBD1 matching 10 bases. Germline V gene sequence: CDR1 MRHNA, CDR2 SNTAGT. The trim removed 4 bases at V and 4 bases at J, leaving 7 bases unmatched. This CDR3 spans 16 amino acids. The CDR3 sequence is CASSGKTGGAYNEQFF. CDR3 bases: TGTGCCAGCAGTGGAAAGACAGGGGGCGCGTACAATGAGCAGTTCTTC.

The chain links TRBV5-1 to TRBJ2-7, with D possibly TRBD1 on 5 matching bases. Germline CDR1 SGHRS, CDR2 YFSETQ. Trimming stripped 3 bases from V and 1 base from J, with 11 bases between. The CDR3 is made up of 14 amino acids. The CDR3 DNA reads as TGCGCCAGCAGCTCTGGGCGACAGTCCTACGAGCAGTACTTC. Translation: CASSSGRQSYEQYF.

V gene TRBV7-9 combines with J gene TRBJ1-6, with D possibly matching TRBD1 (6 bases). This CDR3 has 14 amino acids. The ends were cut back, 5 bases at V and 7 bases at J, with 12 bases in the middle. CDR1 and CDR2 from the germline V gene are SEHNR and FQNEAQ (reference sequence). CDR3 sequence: CASSPSTGNSPLHF. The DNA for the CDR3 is TGTGCCAGCAGCCCCTCGACAGGAAATTCACCCCTCCACTTT.

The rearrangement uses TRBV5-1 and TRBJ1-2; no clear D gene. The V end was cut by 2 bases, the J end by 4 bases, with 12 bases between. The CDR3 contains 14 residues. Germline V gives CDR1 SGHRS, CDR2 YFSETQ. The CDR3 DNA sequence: TGCGCCAGCAGCTTTGGCAGCTCGGGCTATGGCTACACCTTC. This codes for CASSFGSSGYGYTF.

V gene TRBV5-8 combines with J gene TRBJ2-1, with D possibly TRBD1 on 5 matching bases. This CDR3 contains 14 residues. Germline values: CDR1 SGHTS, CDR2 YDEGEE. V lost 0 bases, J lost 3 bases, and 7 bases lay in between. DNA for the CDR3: TGTGCCAGCAGCTTGGGCCAGGGCTACAATGAGCAGTTCTTC. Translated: CASSLGQGYNEQFF.

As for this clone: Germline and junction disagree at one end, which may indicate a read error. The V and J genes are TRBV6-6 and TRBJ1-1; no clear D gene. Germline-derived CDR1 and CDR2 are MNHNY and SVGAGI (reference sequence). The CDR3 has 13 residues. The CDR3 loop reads CASIRAGNAEAFF. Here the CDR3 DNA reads TGTGCCAGCATCCGCGCGGGGAACGCTGAAGCTTTCTTT.

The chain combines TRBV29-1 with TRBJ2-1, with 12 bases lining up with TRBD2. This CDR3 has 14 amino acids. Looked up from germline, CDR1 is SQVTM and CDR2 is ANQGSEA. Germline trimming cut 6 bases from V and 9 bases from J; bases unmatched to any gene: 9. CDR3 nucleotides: TGCAGCGTCCCGGCTAGCGGGAGGGTTGGTGAGCAGTTCTTC. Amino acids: CSVPASGRVGEQFF.

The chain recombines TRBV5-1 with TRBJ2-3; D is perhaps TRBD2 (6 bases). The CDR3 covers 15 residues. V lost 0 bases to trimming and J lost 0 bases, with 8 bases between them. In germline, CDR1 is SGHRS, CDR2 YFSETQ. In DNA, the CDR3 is TGCGCCAGCAGCTTGGCGGGAGAAAGCACAGATACGCAGTATTTT. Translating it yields CASSLAGESTDTQYF.